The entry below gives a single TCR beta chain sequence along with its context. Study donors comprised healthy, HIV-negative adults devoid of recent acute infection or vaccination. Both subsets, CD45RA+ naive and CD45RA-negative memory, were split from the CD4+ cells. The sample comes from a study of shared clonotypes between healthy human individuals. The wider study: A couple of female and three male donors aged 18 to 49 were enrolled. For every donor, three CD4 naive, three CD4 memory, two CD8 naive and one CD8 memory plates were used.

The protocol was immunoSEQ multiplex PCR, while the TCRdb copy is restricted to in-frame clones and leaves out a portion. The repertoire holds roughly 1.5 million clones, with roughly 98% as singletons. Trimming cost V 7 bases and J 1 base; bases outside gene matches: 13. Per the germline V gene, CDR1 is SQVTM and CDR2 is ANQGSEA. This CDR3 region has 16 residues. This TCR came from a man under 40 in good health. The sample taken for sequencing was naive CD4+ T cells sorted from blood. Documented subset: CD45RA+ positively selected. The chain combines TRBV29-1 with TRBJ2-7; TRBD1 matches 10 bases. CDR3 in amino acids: CSAQGGRQGASYEQYF. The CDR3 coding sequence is TGCAGCGCCCAGGGGGGACGACAGGGGGCGTCCTACGAGCAGTACTTC.